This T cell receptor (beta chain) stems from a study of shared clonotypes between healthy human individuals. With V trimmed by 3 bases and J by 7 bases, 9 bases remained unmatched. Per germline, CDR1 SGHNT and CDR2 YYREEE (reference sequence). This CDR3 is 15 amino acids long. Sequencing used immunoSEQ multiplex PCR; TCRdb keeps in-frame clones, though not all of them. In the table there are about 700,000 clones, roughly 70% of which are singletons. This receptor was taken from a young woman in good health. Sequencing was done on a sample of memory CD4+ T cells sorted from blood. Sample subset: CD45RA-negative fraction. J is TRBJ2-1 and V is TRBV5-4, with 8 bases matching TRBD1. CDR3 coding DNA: TGTGCCAGCAGCTCCCCCGGGACAGGAGTTAATGAGCAGTTCTTC. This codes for CASSSPGTGVNEQFF.